These 24 T cell receptor beta chains came from one sample sequenced in a study of cytomegalovirus exposure and HLA in healthy donors. The primer mix had 60 Vbeta and 13 Jbeta primers. The data were produced by immunoSEQ multiplex PCR, yet TCRdb's version contains in-frame clones alone and is incomplete. The sample shows over 110,000 clones, approximately 83% of them seen only once. The sample consisted of PBMCs. The receptors derive from a male donor in good health and CMV-seronegative.

V and J are TRBV27 and TRBJ2-7, with D possibly being TRBD2 (6 bases). Trimming left V 9 bases short and J 3 bases short, with 12 bases between. This CDR3 has 12 amino acids. Germline V CDR1 and CDR2: MNHEY, SMNVEV (reference sequence). Here the CDR3 reads CARTSTLYEQYF. The CDR3 nucleotides read TGTGCCAGAACTAGCACCCTCTACGAGCAGTACTTC.

This clone was seen a few times. This rearrangement joins TRBV19 to TRBJ1-1, with 9 bases identical to TRBD1. CDR1 and CDR2 from the germline V gene are LNHDA and SQIVND (reference sequence). Trimming cost V 6 bases and J 11 bases; bases outside gene matches: 10. CDR3 size: 13 residues. The CDR3 spells CASSPGTGTNAFF. The CDR3 region has the DNA TGTGCCAGTAGCCCCGGGACAGGGACAAATGCTTTCTTT. Based on the CDR3 plus reference TRBV19 and TRBJ1-1, the full variable domain is DGGITQSPKYLFRKEGQNVTLSCEQNLNHDAMYWYRQDPGQGLRLIYYSQIVNDFQKGDIAEGYSVSREKKESFPLTVTSAQKNPTAFYLCASSPGTGTNAFFGQGTRLTVV.

A single count supports this clone. The chain recombines TRBV7-6 with TRBJ1-2, with D possibly TRBD1 on 6 matching bases. V gave up 0 bases and J gave up 6 bases, with 14 bases separating them. This CDR3 comprises 15 residues. Germline V gene data show CDR1 as SGHVS and CDR2 as FNYEAQ. In nucleotides, the CDR3 is TGTGCCAGCAGCTTAGCGGGTGGGACATCGGATGGCTACACCTTC. Translated: CASSLAGGTSDGYTF.

This clone appeared a few times. J is TRBJ2-1 and V is TRBV6-4, with TRBD2 as a possible D gene (6 bases). Trimming took 5 bases from V and 7 from J, leaving 15 bases between them. The CDR3 is 14 amino acids. CDR1 and CDR2 (germline): MRHNA, SNTAGT. The CDR3 DNA sequence: TGTGCCAGCAGTCAGGACGGGGGAAGGAATGAGCAGTTCTTC. Translating gives CASSQDGGRNEQFF.

This clone was seen a single time. This chain joins TRBV7-7 and TRBJ2-1; TRBD1 is a possible D gene (6 bases). CDR1 is SSHAT and CDR2 is FNYEAQ in the germline V gene (reference sequence). This CDR3 has 15 residues. V was pared by 1 base and J by 5 bases, with 12 bases between. The DNA of the CDR3 is TGTGCCAGCAGCTTAGACCCCGGACAGCACAATGAGCAGTTCTTC. This encodes CASSLDPGQHNEQFF.

In regard to this clone: An end of the junction differs from the germline gene, which may be a read error. The chain carries TRBV28 and TRBJ1-1; D unresolved. There are 12 residues in the CDR3. Germline V gene lookup returns CDR1 MDHEN and CDR2 SYDVKM. In DNA form, the CDR3 reads TGTGCCAGCACTTTATTCGGGGTAGGAGCTTTCTTT. This sequence encodes CASTLFGVGAFF.

This chain links TRBV11-2 with TRBJ2-2, with 7 bases matching TRBD2. Germline trimming cut 3 bases from V and 6 bases from J; bases unmatched to any gene: 10. Looked up from germline, CDR1 is SGHAT and CDR2 is FQNNGV. The CDR3 extends over 16 amino acids. CDR3 sequence reads: CASSFVAGPGAGELFF. CDR3 DNA: TGTGCCAGCAGCTTCGTAGCGGGCCCGGGGGCCGGGGAGCTGTTTTTT.

This chain's CDR3 is CATSRDIAGSYEQYF. In DNA form, the CDR3 reads TGTGCCACCAGCAGAGATATCGCGGGCTCCTACGAGCAGTACTTC. V usage is TRBV15 and J usage is TRBJ2-7, with D perhaps matching TRBD2 (5 bases). The germline CDR1 and CDR2 sequences are LNHNV and YYDKDF (reference sequence). Trimming cost V 0 bases and J 0 bases, with 9 bases left between them. This CDR3 is built from 15 residues.

This clone has just a few counts. This chain connects TRBV10-1 to TRBJ1-1; D is perhaps TRBD1 (6 bases). Trimming took off 4 bases at V and 2 bases at J, with 8 bases between the two ends. The germline gives CDR1 WNHNN, CDR2 SYGVQD (reference sequence). The CDR3 extends over 13 amino acids. Written as DNA, the CDR3 is TGCGCCAGCAGTGGGACAGAAAACACTGAAGCTTTCTTT. This gives the protein CASSGTENTEAFF.

The rearrangement links TRBV2 to TRBJ2-5, with D possibly being TRBD2 (6 bases). The V gene's germline CDR1 is SNHLY and CDR2 FYNNEI. The CDR3 sequence is 12 residues long. Trimming shortened V by 10 bases and J by 5 bases, and 14 bases separated the two germline ends. Here the CDR3 DNA reads TGTGCCACCGGGAGTGAGGGGGAGACCCAGTACTTC. Encoded protein: CATGSEGETQYF.

J is TRBJ2-5 and V is TRBV6-5; maybe TRBD1 (5 bases). The J call may be wrong; the DNA end is better matched by TRBJ2-7. This CDR3 spans 13 amino acids. Looked up from germline, CDR1 is MNHEY and CDR2 is SVGAGI. CDR3 residues: CASSYSQGYEQYF. CDR3 nucleotide sequence: TGTGCCAGCAGTTACTCCCAGGGTTACGAGCAGTACTTC.

The chain joins TRBV6-4 to TRBJ2-1; 8 bases map to TRBD2. This CDR3 spans 15 amino acids. Germline V gives CDR1 MRHNA, CDR2 SNTAGT. The V and J ends lost 0 bases and 3 bases, in that order; junction bases with no gene match: 1. The CDR3 DNA reads as TGTGCCAGCAGTGACTCTAGCGGGGACTACAATGAGCAGTTCTTC. It encodes CASSDSSGDYNEQFF.

J is TRBJ2-7 and V is TRBV9; tentatively, D is TRBD1 (5 bases). From germline, CDR1 is SGDLS and CDR2 YYNGEE. CDR3 length: 15 residues. The V end lost 4 bases, the J end lost 4 bases, and 18 bases lay between the germline ends. CDR3 in amino acids: CASSTRPSRGYEQYF. In DNA, the CDR3 is TGTGCCAGCAGCACCCGCCCTAGTAGGGGATACGAGCAGTACTTC.

The chain links TRBV7-6 to TRBJ2-1; 7 nucleotides match TRBD2. This CDR3 has 15 residues. V shed 3 bases, J shed 8 bases, and the junction held 10 bases outside the gene matches. Germline assignment: CDR1 SGHVS and CDR2 FNYEAQ. The DNA for the CDR3 is TGTGCCAGCAGCTTCTCGGTACTAGCGAGGTATGAGCAGTTCTTC. Translated, it gives CASSFSVLARYEQFF.

The CDR3 DNA is TGTGCCAGCAGTGAACCGGGACAGGGGGCTTACGAGCAGTACTTC. The encoded protein is CASSEPGQGAYEQYF. The chain couples TRBV2 to TRBJ2-7; 12 bases agree with TRBD1. V shed 2 bases, J shed 4 bases, and the junction held 3 bases outside the gene matches. From germline, CDR1 is SNHLY and CDR2 FYNNEI. The CDR3 runs 15 residues.

The chain couples TRBV28 to TRBJ2-1, with 13 bases aligning to TRBD2. The ends lost 2 bases at V and 2 bases at J; junction bases unmatched: 0. CDR3 size: 16 residues. Germline CDR1 is MDHEN and CDR2 is SYDVKM. The CDR3 reads CASSLGTSGAYNEQFF. In nucleotides, the CDR3 is TGTGCCAGCAGTTTAGGGACTAGCGGGGCCTACAATGAGCAGTTCTTC.

V usage is TRBV9 and J usage is TRBJ2-1; possible D gene TRBD2, 5 bases. CDR1 is SGDLS, CDR2 YYNGEE, per germline. This CDR3 spans 15 amino acids. Trimming left V 0 bases short and J 8 bases short, with 15 bases between. The CDR3 DNA reads TGTGCCAGCAGCGTAGCTACGGGGTGGACGGATGAGCAGTTCTTC. Amino acids: CASSVATGWTDEQFF.

The chain recombines TRBV28 with TRBJ2-3; 11 positions match TRBD2. The CDR3 sequence is 17 residues long. In germline, CDR1 is MDHEN, CDR2 SYDVKM. The ends lost 2 bases at V and 1 base at J; junction bases unmatched: 5. CDR3: CASSLKEGLAGTDTQYF. CDR3 nucleotides: TGTGCCAGCAGTTTAAAGGAGGGACTAGCGGGCACAGATACGCAGTATTTT.

The sample holds one count of this clone. This chain connects TRBV7-9 to TRBJ1-4; D is uncertain. The length of the CDR3 is 15 residues. V was clipped by 5 bases and J by 7 bases, with 17 bases between them. Per germline, CDR1 SEHNR and CDR2 FQNEAQ (reference sequence). The CDR3 reads CASSDGRGRGEKLFF. The CDR3 DNA reads as TGTGCCAGCAGCGATGGCCGAGGGAGAGGTGAAAAACTGTTTTTT.

CDR3 sequence: CASSATGAPNYGYTF. The CDR3, as DNA: TGTGCCAGCAGCGCGACAGGGGCCCCCAACTATGGCTACACCTTC. V gene TRBV9 combines with J gene TRBJ1-2, with 8 nucleotides matching TRBD1. Germline V CDR1 and CDR2: SGDLS, YYNGEE. V trimming: 3 bases; J trimming: 2 bases; junction bases outside the gene matches: 6. The CDR3 runs to 15 residues.

This clone was seen just once. The gene calls are TRBV7-2 and TRBJ2-7; a weak D match, TRBD2 (5 bases). V dropped 0 bases and J dropped 3 bases, with 12 bases sitting between them. The CDR3 sequence is 15 residues long. The V gene's germline CDR1 is SGHTA and CDR2 FQGNSA. This CDR3 is CASSLASGVHYEQYF. As DNA, the CDR3 is TGTGCCAGCAGCTTAGCTTCCGGGGTCCACTACGAGCAGTACTTC.

This rearrangement joins TRBV10-3 to TRBJ2-3; TRBD2 is a possible D gene (6 bases). Germline V gives CDR1 ENHRY, CDR2 SYGVKD. CDR3 size: 14 residues. V was trimmed by 8 bases and J by 7 bases, leaving 19 bases between them. The DNA of the CDR3 is TGTGCCATCCAAGACTGGAGGGGTAATAATACGCAGTATTTT. It encodes CAIQDWRGNNTQYF.

This clone was observed a handful of times. This chain links TRBV2 with TRBJ1-4; maybe TRBD1 (5 bases). V dropped 7 bases and J dropped 3 bases, with 12 bases sitting between them. Germline CDR1 is SNHLY and CDR2 is FYNNEI. CDR3 length: 14 residues. This CDR3 reads CASTTRVSNEKLFF. The CDR3 nucleotides are TGTGCCAGCACTACCAGGGTATCTAATGAAAAACTGTTTTTT.

This clone occurred once. The chain combines TRBV6-5 with TRBJ2-7; a possible D gene is TRBD1 (5 bases). Trimming removed 5 bases at V and 0 bases at J, with 14 bases between. This CDR3 spans 15 amino acids. Germline V CDR1 and CDR2: MNHEY, SVGAGI. The CDR3 nucleotides are TGTGCCAGCAGTCGTTCGACAGTCCGCTCCTACGAGCAGTACTTC. Its protein is CASSRSTVRSYEQYF.